The subject of this entry is one T cell receptor (beta chain). The target antigen is unknown. The data were taken from a study of shared clonotypes between healthy human individuals. Study results and caveats: Approximately 5% of naive CD4 clonotypes were shared across a handful of donors. Relative to memory subsets, naive subsets generally showed larger estimated richness. Non-shared clonotypes had lower generation probabilities than those shared by all four donors.

The CDR3 is 15 residues long. CDR1 and CDR2 from the germline V gene are SEHNR and FQNEAQ (reference sequence). Trimming left V 5 bases short and J 2 bases short, with 15 bases between. Profiling relied on immunoSEQ multiplex PCR, and the TCRdb table lists in-frame clones only, not all of them. The sample includes hundreds of thousands of clones, roughly 95% of them seen just once. What was sequenced was naive CD4+ T cells sorted from blood. The subset is: CD45RA+ positively selected. This receptor was identified in a woman aged 25-40 years in good health. The chain uses TRBV7-9 and TRBJ2-5, with D maybe TRBD1 (6 bases). The CDR3 nucleotides read TGTGCCAGCAGCGGCACCGGGACACTACAAGAGACCCAGTACTTC. Encoded protein: CASSGTGTLQETQYF.